This T cell receptor (beta chain) was documented in a study of blood T cell repertoires in COVID-19. CDR1 KGHSH and CDR2 LQKENI come from the germline V gene. The CDR3 runs 16 residues. Trimming took off 5 bases at V and 0 bases at J, with 14 bases between the two ends. Generated by immunoSEQ multiplex PCR, the TCRdb table keeps only in-frame clones and is missing some. Here the sample spans some 350,000 clones, 85% to 90% being singletons. Sample: peripheral blood. The receptor's source is a human donor in a cohort sampled during active COVID-19. This chain links TRBV18 with TRBJ2-1; D ambiguous. CDR3 coding DNA: TGTGCCAGCTCATCTGCTGGCGGTAACTCCTACAATGAGCAGTTCTTC. Its protein product is CASSSAGGNSYNEQFF.